This TCR beta chain was observed in a study of T cells after somatic rescue of genetic block. Assay used: immunoSEQ multiplex PCR; TCRdb lists only in-frame clones, some missing. The data show tens of thousands of clones, more than 90% seen once. Germline values: CDR1 MDHEN, CDR2 SYDVKM. Between the trimmed V and J ends, which lost 4 bases and 1 base, there was a span of 10 bases. The CDR3 length is 14 residues. The sequence derives from a child younger than two. The chain couples TRBV28 to TRBJ1-1; TRBD1 is a possible D gene (6 bases). The sample consisted of peripheral blood mononuclear cells (PBMCs). The CDR3: CASSYGTQNTEAFF. For the CDR3, the DNA is TGTGCCAGCAGTTACGGGACACAGAACACTGAAGCTTTCTTT. Variable domain in full (rest from reference TRBV28 and TRBJ1-1): DVKVTQSSRYLVKRTGEKVFLECVQDMDHENMFWYRQDPGLGLRLIYFSYDVKMKEKGDIPEGYSVSREKKERFSLILESASTNQTSMYLCASSYGTQNTEAFFGQGTRLTVV.